These 20 T cell receptor beta chains share one sample of origin, sequenced in a study of cytotoxic CD8 clonotypes in ibrutinib-treated CLL. Sequencing was performed with immunoSEQ multiplex PCR; in TCRdb, only in-frame clones are kept and a portion is missing. The sample shows some 47,000 clones, roughly three fifths of them seen only once. This specimen was PBMCs, taken after 24 months of ibrutinib treatment. The receptors were sampled from a human donor with chronic lymphocytic leukemia.

This clone was picked up one time. The chain couples TRBV7-9 to TRBJ1-2; D might be TRBD1 (6 bases). The V gene's germline CDR1 is SEHNR and CDR2 FQNEAQ (reference sequence). V was clipped by 3 bases and J by 7 bases, with 12 bases between them. This CDR3 is built from 13 residues. This chain's CDR3 is CASSFNSGVGYTF. The CDR3 DNA sequence: TGTGCCAGCAGCTTCAATTCAGGGGTTGGCTACACCTTC. The whole variable domain, remainder taken from reference TRBV7-9 and TRBJ1-2, is DTGVSQNPRHKITKRGQNVTFRCDPISEHNRLYWYRQTLGQGPEFLTYFQNEAQLEKSRLLSDRFSAERPKGSFSTLEIQRTEQGDSAMYLCASSFNSGVGYTFGSGTRLTVV.

The chain joins TRBV7-9 to TRBJ2-3; D is unresolved. The CDR3 covers 12 residues. CDR1 is SEHNR, CDR2 FQNEAQ, per germline (reference sequence). V lost 4 bases to trimming and J lost 6 bases, with 8 bases between them. The CDR3 here is CASSSLLDTQYF. CDR3 sequence (DNA): TGTGCCAGCAGCTCCCTCTTGGATACGCAGTATTTT.

The rearrangement uses TRBV5-4 and TRBJ1-2; TRBD1 matches 7 bases. This CDR3 has 13 amino acids. CDR1 and CDR2 (germline): SGHNT, YYREEE (reference sequence). J lost 3 bases, V lost 7 bases, and 6 bases had no gene match. This CDR3 is CASRDSLYYGYTF. Here the CDR3 DNA reads TGTGCCAGCCGGGACAGCCTCTACTATGGCTACACCTTC.

The chain has TRBV29-1 and TRBJ2-1, with D hard to call. CDR1 and CDR2 from the germline V gene are SQVTM and ANQGSEA. The CDR3 is 11 amino acids. V dropped 3 bases and J dropped 5 bases, with 5 bases sitting between them. The chain's CDR3 is CSVDGNNEQFF. In DNA form, the CDR3 reads TGCAGCGTTGACGGAAACAATGAGCAGTTCTTC.

As to this clone: Other DNA sequences in the sample encode the same CDR3. The chain recombines TRBV5-1 with TRBJ2-1, with D unresolved. The CDR3 extends over 13 amino acids. Trimming removed 0 bases at V and 3 bases at J, with 4 bases between. CDR1 and CDR2 (germline): SGHRS, YFSETQ. The CDR3 loop is CASSLDSYNEQFF. In DNA form, the CDR3 reads TGCGCCAGCAGCTTGGATAGCTACAATGAGCAGTTCTTC.

J is TRBJ1-2 and V is TRBV6-4, with 8 bases that match TRBD1. The CDR3 contains 15 residues. V dropped 4 bases and J dropped 4; count of bases not matched to a gene: 8. Germline CDR1 reads MRHNA; CDR2 reads SNTAGT. The CDR3 region is CASSATGGATYGYTF. CDR3 coding DNA: TGTGCCAGCAGTGCAACAGGGGGGGCTACCTATGGCTACACCTTC.

The rearrangement uses TRBV10-1 and TRBJ2-2; the D gene is possibly TRBD1 (6 bases). Germline CDR1 WNHNN, CDR2 SYGVQD (reference sequence). The CDR3 runs 14 residues. V was pared by 5 bases and J by 2 bases, with 9 bases between. The CDR3 protein is CASSTGSNTGELFF. The CDR3, as DNA: TGCGCCAGCAGTACAGGGTCCAACACCGGGGAGCTGTTTTTT.

J is TRBJ2-3 and V is TRBV18; TRBD1 matches 10 bases. V shed 0 bases, J shed 7 bases, and the junction held 4 bases outside the gene matches. Germline CDR1 and CDR2: KGHSH and LQKENI. This CDR3 is 15 amino acids long. The CDR3 spells CASSPPGQGTNTQYF. The CDR3 DNA is TGTGCCAGCTCACCACCGGGACAGGGGACAAATACGCAGTATTTT.

The chain employs TRBV5-4 and TRBJ1-2; D ambiguous. Trimming left V 4 bases short and J 6 bases short, with 19 bases between. The V gene's germline CDR1 is SGHNT and CDR2 YYREEE (reference sequence). The CDR3 spans 15 residues. The CDR3: CASSPAGGRVDGYTF. The CDR3, as DNA: TGTGCCAGCAGCCCGGCGGGCGGTCGTGTTGATGGCTACACCTTC.

This chain uses TRBV11-2 with TRBJ2-1; D remains unclear. The germline gives CDR1 SGHAT, CDR2 FQNNGV. V gave up 5 bases and J gave up 10 bases, with 12 bases separating them. The CDR3 runs to 12 residues. The CDR3 spells CASSGVVNEQFF. In nucleotides, the CDR3 is TGTGCCAGCAGCGGTGTGGTCAACGAGCAGTTCTTC.

The chain employs TRBV29-1 and TRBJ1-2; D gene uncertain. Germline CDR1 and CDR2: SQVTM and ANQGSEA. Deletions cut 6 bases from V and 7 bases from J, with 18 bases between. The CDR3 loop spans 13 amino acids. CDR3 sequence (DNA): TGCAGCGTCCCACCCCGGGGAGATAGTGGCTACACCTTC. Its protein is CSVPPRGDSGYTF.

This clone was seen more than once but under ten times. The chain links TRBV7-8 to TRBJ1-6, with D possibly matching TRBD1 (5 bases). Trimming stripped 1 base from V and 0 bases from J, with 13 bases between. The CDR3 has 18 residues. Per the germline V gene, CDR1 is SGHVS and CDR2 is FQNEAQ. The CDR3 nucleotides are TGTGCCAGCAGCTTAGGACAGCCGGGGAGCTCCTATAATTCACCCCTCCACTTT. It specifies CASSLGQPGSSYNSPLHF.

This clone occurred once. This sequence joins TRBV5-1 and TRBJ2-4, with D perhaps given as TRBD1 or TRBD2 (6 bases each). With 5 bases removed from V and 8 bases from J, the gap between germline ends came to 14 bases. Germline V CDR1 and CDR2: SGHRS, YFSETQ. This CDR3 has 13 amino acids. The CDR3: CASRRGAGDIQYF. CDR3 bases: TGCGCCAGCAGGAGGGGGGCCGGGGACATTCAGTACTTC.

The V gene is TRBV11-2, the J gene TRBJ2-3; D unclear. Trimming shortened V by 2 bases and J by 1 base, and 13 bases separated the two germline ends. This CDR3 has 16 residues. Looked up from germline, CDR1 is SGHAT and CDR2 is FQNNGV. The DNA for the CDR3 is TGTGCCAGCAGCTTATCCCGCCTCACGCGCACAGATACGCAGTATTTT. Amino acid sequence: CASSLSRLTRTDTQYF.

CDR3 loop: CSVGLGARTEAFF. As DNA, the CDR3 is TGCAGCGTTGGCCTCGGGGCTCGCACTGAAGCTTTCTTT. This chain uses TRBV29-1 with TRBJ1-1; maybe TRBD1 (5 bases). Per germline, CDR1 SQVTM and CDR2 ANQGSEA. V was clipped by 4 bases and J by 4 bases, with 13 bases between them. This CDR3 contains 13 residues. Together with reference TRBV29-1 and TRBJ1-1, the CDR3 gives the full variable domain: SAVISQKPSRDICQRGTSLTIQCQVDSQVTMMFWYRQQPGQSLTLIATANQGSEATYESGFVIDKFPISRPNLTFSTLTVSNMSPEDSSIYLCSVGLGARTEAFFGQGTRLTVV.

This chain links TRBV5-1 with TRBJ1-2, with D possibly being TRBD1 (5 bases). The CDR3 consists of 15 residues. Germline CDR1 and CDR2: SGHRS and YFSETQ. The V end was cut by 4 bases, the J end by 2 bases, with 15 bases between. This CDR3 is CASSPEPGLNYGYTF. DNA of the CDR3: TGCGCCAGCAGCCCGGAGCCAGGGTTAAACTATGGCTACACCTTC.

This chain connects TRBV6-1 to TRBJ1-2, with 7 bases that match TRBD1. V shed 2 bases and J 7 bases; nucleotides not matched to a gene: 4. The CDR3 sequence is 13 residues long. Germline V CDR1 and CDR2: MNHNS, SASEGT. The CDR3, as DNA: TGTGCCAGCAGTGAAACAGGGGTTAGTGGCTACACCTTC. Translated: CASSETGVSGYTF.

This clone occurred a few times. V usage is TRBV4-1 and J usage is TRBJ1-5, with D uncertain. CDR3 length: 16 amino acids. Germline V gene sequence: CDR1 MGHRA, CDR2 YSYEKL. Deletions cut 2 bases from V and 9 bases from J, with 20 bases between. In DNA, the CDR3 is TGCGCCAGCAGCCAACACGACCTAATATCTTTCGGGCCCCAGCATTTT. Its protein is CASSQHDLISFGPQHF.

This clone has a count of ten or more. This chain joins TRBV7-9 and TRBJ1-1, with TRBD1 matching over 10 bases. The CDR3 consists of 16 residues. Per germline, CDR1 SEHNR and CDR2 FQNEAQ (reference sequence). The ends lost 7 bases at V and 1 base at J; junction bases unmatched: 9. The CDR3 loop reads CASTGTGAFTNTEAFF. CDR3 bases: TGTGCCAGCACCGGGACAGGGGCCTTTACGAACACTGAAGCTTTCTTT.

This clone showed up just a few times. The chain has TRBV4-1 and TRBJ2-7; the D is unclear. V was cut by 0 bases and J by 0 bases, with 6 bases left in between. This CDR3 is built from 14 residues. CDR1 is MGHRA and CDR2 is YSYEKL in the germline V gene. This CDR3 is CASSQDIGSYEQYF. The CDR3 nucleotides read TGCGCCAGCAGCCAAGATATAGGCTCCTACGAGCAGTACTTC.